The 26 T cell receptor beta chains in this list originate from one sample, sequenced in a study of vaccination effects on CD4 cells after COVID-19. Their recognized antigens are unknown. With the ViraFEST assay, the study expanded antigen-specific CD4+ T cells using viral peptide pools, then sequenced them. Culture lasted approximately 10 days before CD4+ T cell isolation. Recipients of the vaccine had no prior SARS-CoV-2 infection and negative nucleocapsid antibodies. Produced via immunoSEQ multiplex PCR; TCRdb's table is partial and in-frame only. The sample includes tens of thousands of clones, 70% to 80% of them seen just once. Material: CD4+ T cells from PBMCs cultured with HCoV-NL63 spike peptides, obtained before COVID-19 vaccination. Receptors originate from a human donor who received a COVID-19 vaccine.

The chain is built from TRBV10-3 and TRBJ1-6, with D perhaps matching TRBD1 (6 bases). The CDR3 contains 15 residues. V dropped 4 bases and J dropped 8 bases, with 15 bases sitting between them. Germline-derived CDR1 and CDR2 are ENHRY and SYGVKD. The DNA of the CDR3 is TGTGCCATCAGTGCGGGCTTGACAGGCCATTCACCCCTCCACTTT. Amino acids: CAISAGLTGHSPLHF.

The J gene is TRBJ2-3, the V gene TRBV30, with a weak D call TRBD1 (5 bases). Trimming pared 5 bases from V and 3 bases from J, leaving 15 bases between. This CDR3 is 14 amino acids long. Germline CDR1 is GTSNPN and CDR2 is SVGIG (reference sequence). The DNA of the CDR3 is TGTGCCTGGGTTAGCAGGACACAGACAGATACGCAGTATTTT. It is translated as CAWVSRTQTDTQYF.

The rearrangement uses TRBV20-1 and TRBJ2-4; TRBD1 is a possible D gene (6 bases). The CDR3 covers 13 residues. The V end was cut by 6 bases, the J end by 1 base, with 10 bases between. Germline CDR1 reads DFQATT; CDR2 reads SNEGSKA (reference sequence). DNA of the CDR3: TGCAGTGCGAGTGACAGGGCCAAAAACATTCAGTACTTC. Translation: CSASDRAKNIQYF.

This clone was found a few times. The chain joins TRBV5-1 to TRBJ2-1; D is unresolved. The length of the CDR3 is 16 residues. Germline CDR1 and CDR2: SGHRS and YFSETQ. V was pared by 5 bases and J by 9 bases, with 24 bases between. The CDR3 here is CASSPQANPSGGEQFF. The CDR3 coding sequence is TGCGCCAGCAGTCCGCAAGCGAATCCTTCCGGCGGTGAGCAGTTCTTC. Supplemented by reference TRBV5-1 and TRBJ2-1, the full variable domain reads KAGVTQTPRYLIKTRGQQVTLSCSPISGHRSVSWYQQTPGQGLQFLFEYFSETQRNKGNFPGRFSGRQFSNSRSEMNVSTLELGDSALYLCASSPQANPSGGEQFFGPGTRLTVL.

The V call is TRBV5-4, the J call TRBJ2-1; D unresolved. The V end was cut by 1 base, the J end by 3 bases, with 11 bases between. Germline CDR1 is SGHNT and CDR2 is YYREEE (reference sequence). The CDR3 is made up of 15 amino acids. In DNA form, the CDR3 reads TGTGCCAGCAGCTTGAGTGCGGTTAGCTACAATGAGCAGTTCTTC. It codes for CASSLSAVSYNEQFF.

The chain joins TRBV19 to TRBJ1-3, with D perhaps TRBD1 (5 bases). V lost 3 bases and J lost 2, with 17 bases in between. Germline V gene lookup returns CDR1 LNHDA and CDR2 SQIVND (reference sequence). The CDR3 sequence is 17 residues long. The CDR3 loop reads CASSIPARTRAGNTIYF. The DNA of the CDR3 is TGTGCCAGTAGTATCCCCGCCCGGACCAGGGCTGGAAACACCATATATTTT. The full variable domain, its missing parts supplied by reference TRBV19 and TRBJ1-3, is DGGITQSPKYLFRKEGQNVTLSCEQNLNHDAMYWYRQDPGQGLRLIYYSQIVNDFQKGDIAEGYSVSREKKESFPLTVTSAQKNPTAFYLCASSIPARTRAGNTIYFGEGSWLTVV.

The gene calls are TRBV7-3 and TRBJ2-6; D perhaps matches TRBD1 (6 bases). CDR1 and CDR2 from the germline V gene are SGHTA and FQGTGA. Trimming took 5 bases from V and 1 from J, leaving 9 bases between them. The CDR3 loop spans 15 amino acids. The CDR3 region is CASSTTGSGANVLTF. The CDR3 nucleotides are TGTGCCAGCAGCACTACAGGGTCTGGGGCCAACGTCCTGACTTTC.

This clone was seen more than once but under ten times. The chain combines TRBV9 with TRBJ1-3; 8 bases match TRBD1. Germline lookup yields CDR1 SGDLS and CDR2 YYNGEE. The CDR3 has 14 amino acids. With 3 bases clipped from V and 4 bases from J, the junction kept 3 bases outside the gene matches. The CDR3 protein is CASSGQGSGNTIYF. In DNA form, the CDR3 reads TGTGCCAGCAGCGGACAGGGGTCGGGAAACACCATATATTTT.

In this sample, this clone turned up a few times. This chain joins TRBV25-1 and TRBJ1-4; D gene unclear. V lost 6 bases to trimming and J lost 4 bases, with 6 bases between them. In germline, CDR1 is MGHDK, CDR2 SYGVNS. The CDR3 consists of 12 residues. CDR3 DNA: TGTGCCAGCAGATTAGTTAATGAAAAACTGTTTTTT. It specifies CASRLVNEKLFF.

The rearrangement uses TRBV5-1 and TRBJ1-4; TRBD1 aligns across 7 bases. V trimming: 4 bases; J trimming: 4 bases; junction bases outside the gene matches: 1. Germline CDR1 is SGHRS and CDR2 is YFSETQ. This CDR3 contains 13 residues. CDR3 in DNA: TGCGCCAGCAGCAGGGACAGTAATGAAAAACTGTTTTTT. Its protein is CASSRDSNEKLFF. Full variable domain (rest looked up from reference TRBV5-1 and TRBJ1-4): KAGVTQTPRYLIKTRGQQVTLSCSPISGHRSVSWYQQTPGQGLQFLFEYFSETQRNKGNFPGRFSGRQFSNSRSEMNVSTLELGDSALYLCASSRDSNEKLFFGSGTQLSVL.

The V call is TRBV10-3, the J call TRBJ1-6; D uncertain. Trimming removed 4 bases at V and 7 bases at J, with 8 bases between. The germline CDR1 and CDR2 sequences are ENHRY and SYGVKD. The CDR3 spans 13 residues. The CDR3 region is CAISAQDNSPLHF. CDR3 nucleotide sequence: TGTGCCATCAGTGCCCAGGACAATTCACCCCTCCACTTT.

The chain employs TRBV4-3 and TRBJ2-7; 9 bases fit TRBD1. The CDR3 consists of 20 residues. Germline V gene lookup returns CDR1 LGHNA and CDR2 YSLEER. Germline trimming cut 0 bases from V and 6 bases from J; bases unmatched to any gene: 21. The CDR3 sequence is CASSQDRRGQGLITGFEQYV. CDR3 sequence (DNA): TGCGCCAGCAGCCAAGATCGGCGGGGACAGGGATTAATCACTGGGTTCGAGCAGTACGTC.

The chain employs TRBV28 and TRBJ1-6; weak D call: TRBD1 (5 bases). Germline V gene lookup returns CDR1 MDHEN and CDR2 SYDVKM. V was pared by 6 bases and J by 6 bases, with 12 bases between. This CDR3 has 14 amino acids. The CDR3 region has the DNA TGTGCCAGCAGGCTCGGGGCTGTTAATTCACCCCTCCACTTT. This encodes CASRLGAVNSPLHF.

The V and J genes are TRBV20-1 and TRBJ1-2; D unresolved. CDR1 is DFQATT and CDR2 is SNEGSKA in the germline V gene (reference sequence). This CDR3 spans 11 amino acids. CDR3 nucleotides: TGCAGGGGAGAGTCTTTACGGGGCTACACCTTC. This sequence encodes CRGESLRGYTF.

The genes are TRBV28 and TRBJ1-2, with TRBD1 as a possible D gene (5 bases). V lost 6 bases and J lost 1, with 12 bases in between. Germline CDR1 MDHEN, CDR2 SYDVKM. CDR3 length equals 14 residues. The DNA for the CDR3 is TGTGCCAGCAGACCCGGGACGGTTAACTATGGCTACACCTTC. Amino acid sequence: CASRPGTVNYGYTF.

This clone has only a few counts. CDR3 residues: CASSLQGSYGYTF. Here the CDR3 DNA reads TGTGCCAGCAGCTTACAGGGTAGCTATGGCTACACCTTC. The chain combines TRBV3-1 (or the pseudogene TRBV3-2) with TRBJ1-2, with a weak D call TRBD1 (6 bases). Germline CDR1 is LGHDT and CDR2 is YNNKEL (reference sequence). This CDR3 comprises 13 residues. Trimming removed 5 bases at V and 4 bases at J, with 11 bases between.

The table lists this clone with a count of one. The CDR3 nucleotides are TGTGCCACCAGTGATTGGAAGGGAGAGACCCAGTACTTC. Amino acid sequence: CATSDWKGETQYF. The chain couples TRBV24-1 to TRBJ2-5, with no clear D. Per germline, CDR1 KGHDR and CDR2 SFDVKD. The V and J ends lost 2 bases and 4 bases respectively, with 7 bases between them. The CDR3 spans 13 residues.

The chain joins TRBV3-1 (or the pseudogene TRBV3-2) to TRBJ2-1; D unclear. CDR3 length: 16 amino acids. In germline, CDR1 is LGHDT, CDR2 YNNKEL (reference sequence). V was cut by 0 bases and J by 3 bases, with 12 bases left in between. The CDR3 sequence is CASSQDPLGDYNEQFF. Here the CDR3 DNA reads TGTGCCAGCAGCCAAGATCCCCTCGGAGACTACAATGAGCAGTTCTTC.

This clone has only a few counts. The chain joins TRBV5-1 to TRBJ2-1; D remains unclear. This CDR3 has 15 amino acids. V was cut by 4 bases and J by 0 bases, with 11 bases left in between. Looked up from germline, CDR1 is SGHRS and CDR2 is YFSETQ. The CDR3, as DNA: TGCGCCAGCAGCCTCGACACGAGCTCCTACAATGAGCAGTTCTTC. The encoded protein is CASSLDTSSYNEQFF.

There are a few counts of this clone. The rearrangement joins TRBV9 to TRBJ1-1, with a possible D match to TRBD1 (5 bases). This CDR3 has 14 amino acids. The germline V gene encodes CDR1 SGDLS and CDR2 YYNGEE. V was pared by 2 bases and J by 1 base, with 9 bases between. CDR3: CASSVLGANTEAFF. CDR3 coding DNA: TGTGCCAGCAGCGTTTTAGGGGCGAACACTGAAGCTTTCTTT.

The gene calls are TRBV9 and TRBJ2-5; 7 bases agree with TRBD2. The germline gives CDR1 SGDLS, CDR2 YYNGEE. V lost 0 bases, J lost 2 bases, and 1 base stayed unmatched. This CDR3 is built from 14 residues. CDR3 DNA: TGTGCCAGCAGCGTAGCTAGCGGACAAGAGACCCAGTACTTC. Translation gives CASSVASGQETQYF.

This rearrangement joins TRBV2 to TRBJ1-1; TRBD1 agrees at 7 bases. Germline lookup yields CDR1 SNHLY and CDR2 FYNNEI. V trimming: 7 bases; J trimming: 0 bases; junction bases outside the gene matches: 5. The CDR3 covers 14 residues. CDR3 DNA sequence: TGTGCCAGCAACGAGGGACAGATGAACACTGAAGCTTTCTTT. As protein: CASNEGQMNTEAFF.

The gene calls are TRBV6-2 or TRBV6-3 and TRBJ2-1; the match to TRBD1 covers 7 bases. Per the germline V gene, CDR1 is MNHEY and CDR2 is SVGEGT. V was clipped by 5 bases and J by 4 bases; unmatched bases: 8. The CDR3 consists of 15 residues. The CDR3 is CASSGPGQTYNEQFF. CDR3 in DNA: TGTGCCAGCAGTGGACCGGGACAGACATACAATGAGCAGTTCTTC.

This chain connects TRBV7-2 to TRBJ2-1; 8 bases map to TRBD2. The ends lost 5 bases at V and 7 bases at J; junction bases unmatched: 13. Germline-derived CDR1 and CDR2 are SGHTA and FQGNSA. The CDR3 spans 16 residues. CDR3 protein: CASSVGGTGGRNEQFF. The CDR3, as DNA: TGTGCCAGCAGCGTGGGCGGGACGGGGGGGAGGAATGAGCAGTTCTTC.

V and J are TRBV6-5 and TRBJ1-6; D is uncertain. The CDR3 is 13 amino acids. V dropped 4 bases and J dropped 10 bases, with 11 bases sitting between them. Germline CDR1 MNHEY, CDR2 SVGAGI. This CDR3 is CASSSRVESPLHF. DNA for the CDR3: TGTGCCAGCAGTTCCCGGGTTGAATCACCCCTCCACTTT.

A remark on this clone: The sample carries other DNA sequences with the same CDR3. This sequence joins TRBV7-2 and TRBJ2-3, with TRBD2 as a possible D gene (7 bases). The germline V and J ends were trimmed by 1 base and 4 bases, with 9 bases remaining between them. The CDR3 consists of 14 residues. Germline lookup yields CDR1 SGHTA and CDR2 FQGNSA. CDR3 sequence reads: CASSLGGGADTQYF. The CDR3 region has the DNA TGTGCCAGCAGCTTAGGGGGGGGCGCAGATACGCAGTATTTT.